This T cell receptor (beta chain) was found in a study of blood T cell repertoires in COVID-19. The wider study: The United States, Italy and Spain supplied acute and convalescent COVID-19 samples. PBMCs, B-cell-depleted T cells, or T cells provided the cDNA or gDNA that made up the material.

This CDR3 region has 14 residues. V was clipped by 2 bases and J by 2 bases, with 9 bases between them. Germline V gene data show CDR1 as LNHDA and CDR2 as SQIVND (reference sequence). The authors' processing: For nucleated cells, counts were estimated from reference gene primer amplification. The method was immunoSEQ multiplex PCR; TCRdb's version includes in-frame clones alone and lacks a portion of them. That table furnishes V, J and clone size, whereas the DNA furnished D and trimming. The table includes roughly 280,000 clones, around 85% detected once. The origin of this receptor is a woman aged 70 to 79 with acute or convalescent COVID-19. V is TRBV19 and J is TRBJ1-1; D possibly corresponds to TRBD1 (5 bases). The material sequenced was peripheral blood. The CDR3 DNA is TGTGCCAGTAGTATAAGGACACCTAACACTGAAGCTTTCTTT. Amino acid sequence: CASSIRTPNTEAFF.